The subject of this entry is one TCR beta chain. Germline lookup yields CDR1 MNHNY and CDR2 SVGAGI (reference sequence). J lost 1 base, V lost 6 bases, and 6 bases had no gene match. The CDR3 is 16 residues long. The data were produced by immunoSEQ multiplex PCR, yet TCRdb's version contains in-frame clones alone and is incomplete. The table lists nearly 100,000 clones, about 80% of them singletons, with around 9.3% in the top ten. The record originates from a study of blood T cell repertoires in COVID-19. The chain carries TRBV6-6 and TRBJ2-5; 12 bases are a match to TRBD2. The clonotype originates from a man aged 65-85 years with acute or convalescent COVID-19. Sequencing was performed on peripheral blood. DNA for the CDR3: TGTGCCAGCAGAGCTGGACTAGCGGGACTCCAAGAGACCCAGTACTTC. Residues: CASRAGLAGLQETQYF.